This T cell receptor beta chain was sequenced for a study of cytomegalovirus exposure and HLA in healthy donors. PCR was performed using 60 Vbeta and 13 Jbeta primers. Clones were sequenced by immunoSEQ multiplex PCR, and TCRdb holds only the in-frame ones, with some missing. Counted here are a few hundred thousand clones, roughly 70% occurring once; the ten biggest clones make up around 2.3%. The CDR3 has 12 amino acids. With V trimmed by 5 bases and J by 6 bases, 5 bases remained unmatched. The germline V gene encodes CDR1 SQVTM and CDR2 ANQGSEA. The TCR comes from a female donor in good health and CMV-seronegative. The chain recombines TRBV29-1 with TRBJ2-7, with TRBD1 matching over 9 bases. The sequenced material came from PBMCs. CDR3 nucleotide sequence: TGCAGCGTTCCGGGACAGGGCATCGAGCAGTACTTC. Translating gives CSVPGQGIEQYF.